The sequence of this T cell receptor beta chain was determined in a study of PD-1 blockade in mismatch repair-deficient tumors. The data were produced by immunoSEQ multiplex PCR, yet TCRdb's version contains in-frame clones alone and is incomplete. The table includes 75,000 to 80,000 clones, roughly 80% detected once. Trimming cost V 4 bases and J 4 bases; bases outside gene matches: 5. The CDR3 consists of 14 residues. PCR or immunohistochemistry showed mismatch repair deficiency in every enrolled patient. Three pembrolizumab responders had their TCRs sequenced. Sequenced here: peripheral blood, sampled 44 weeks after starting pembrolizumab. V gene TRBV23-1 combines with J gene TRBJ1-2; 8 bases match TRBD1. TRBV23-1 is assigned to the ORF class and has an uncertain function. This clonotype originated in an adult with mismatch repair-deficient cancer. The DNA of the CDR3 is TGCGCCAGCAGTCTCCGGGACAGGAGCTATGGCTACACCTTC. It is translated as CASSLRDRSYGYTF.